This T cell receptor beta chain was captured by sequencing in a study of tumor and adjacent non-tumor tissue in lung cancer. Study background: The cohort had approximately 13 adenocarcinoma, a couple of squamous cell and 1 small cell patients. Each sample yielded 4 million to 5 million productive TCRbeta reads on average. Study findings and constraints: TCR diversity was significantly greater in tumor than normal lung tissue. Normal lung showed higher cumulative top 100 clone frequency than tumor.

This sample's RNA came from whole unsorted tissue. More than 3 cm separated this lung sample from the edge of the tumor. TCRbeta libraries were built with three rounds of nested PCR, modified from ARM-PCR. TCRdb recomputed calls from the multiplex PCR reads with MiXCR, one row per CDR3 protein. Among some 97,000 distinct CDR3 sequences listed, about 62% were seen once. The CDR3 has 14 amino acids. Germline V gene lookup returns CDR1 SGHAT and CDR2 FQNNGV. Trimming shortened V by 4 bases and J by 9 bases, and 16 bases separated the two germline ends. A remark on this clonotype: What it recognizes is unknown.

The sequenced sample was distant non-tumor lung tissue. The TCR was taken from a man under 40 with non-small cell lung cancer. V and J are TRBV11-2 and TRBJ2-1; D unclear. CDR3 nucleotides: TGTGCCAGCAGCTCTCCAGGAAGTAGCATTGAGCAGTTCTTC. Translation: CASSSPGSSIEQFF.